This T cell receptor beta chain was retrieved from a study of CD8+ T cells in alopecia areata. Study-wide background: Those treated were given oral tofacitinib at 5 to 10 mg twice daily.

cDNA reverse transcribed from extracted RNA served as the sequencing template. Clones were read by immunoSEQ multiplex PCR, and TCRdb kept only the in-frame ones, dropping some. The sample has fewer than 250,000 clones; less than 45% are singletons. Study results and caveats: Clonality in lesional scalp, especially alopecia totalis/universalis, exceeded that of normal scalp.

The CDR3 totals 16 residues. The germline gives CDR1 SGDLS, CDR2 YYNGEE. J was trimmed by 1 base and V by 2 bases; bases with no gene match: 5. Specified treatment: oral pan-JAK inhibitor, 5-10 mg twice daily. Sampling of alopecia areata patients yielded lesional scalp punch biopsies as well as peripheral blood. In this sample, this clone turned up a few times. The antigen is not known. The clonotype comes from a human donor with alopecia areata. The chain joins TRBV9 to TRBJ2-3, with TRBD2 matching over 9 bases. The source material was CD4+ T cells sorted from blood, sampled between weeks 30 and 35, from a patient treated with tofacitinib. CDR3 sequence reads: CASSVIAGEGTDTQYF. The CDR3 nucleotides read TGTGCCAGCAGCGTGATAGCGGGGGAGGGCACAGATACGCAGTATTTT.